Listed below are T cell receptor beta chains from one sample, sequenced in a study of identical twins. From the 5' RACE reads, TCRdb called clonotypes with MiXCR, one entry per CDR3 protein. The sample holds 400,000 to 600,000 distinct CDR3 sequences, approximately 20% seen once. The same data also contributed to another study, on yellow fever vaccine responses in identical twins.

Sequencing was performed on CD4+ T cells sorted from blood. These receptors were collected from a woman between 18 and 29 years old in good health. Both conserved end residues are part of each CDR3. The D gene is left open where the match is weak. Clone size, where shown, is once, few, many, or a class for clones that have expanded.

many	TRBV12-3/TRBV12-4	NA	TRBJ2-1	TGTGCCAGCAGTTTACGGGGACCCTACAATGAGCAGTTCTTC	CASSLRGPYNEQFF
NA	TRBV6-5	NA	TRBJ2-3	TGTGCCAGCAGTTATGCCGGGGGCTACACAGATACGCAGTATTTT	CASSYAGGYTDTQYF
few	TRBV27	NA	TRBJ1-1	TGTGCCAGCAGTTTATTTTCCGGGGCCGGCACTGAAGCTTTCTTT	CASSLFSGAGTEAFF
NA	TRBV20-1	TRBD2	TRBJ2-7	TGCAGTGCTATCAAGACTAGCGACGCCTCCTACGAGCAGTACTTC	CSAIKTSDASYEQYF
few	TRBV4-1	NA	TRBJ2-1	TGCGCCAGCAGCCAAGATTCCGATGAGCAGTTCTTC	CASSQDSDEQFF
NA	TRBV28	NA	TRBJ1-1	TGTGCCAGCAGGAGAGGGCAGGTGAGAGCTGAAGCTTTCTTT	CASRRGQVRAEAFF
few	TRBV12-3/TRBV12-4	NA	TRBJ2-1	TGTGCCAGCACCTTGGGGACATATTACAATGAGCAGTTCTTC	CASTLGTYYNEQFF
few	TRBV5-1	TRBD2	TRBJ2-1	TGCGCCAGCAATCAAGGACTAGCGAGCAATGAGCAGTTCTTC	CASNQGLASNEQFF
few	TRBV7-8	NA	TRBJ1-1	TGTGCCAGCAGCCCACGAAGGATAGGCACTGAAGCTTTCTTT	CASSPRRIGTEAFF
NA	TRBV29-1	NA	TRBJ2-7	TGCAGCGTTTTAAACAGGAGCTCCTACGAGCAGTACTTC	CSVLNRSSYEQYF
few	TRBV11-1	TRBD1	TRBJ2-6	TGTGCCAGCAGCTTACTCCTCGGGACAGTGAGCTCTGGGGCCAACGTCCTGACTTTC	CASSLLLGTVSSGANVLTF
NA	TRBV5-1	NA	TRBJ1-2	TGCGCCAGCAGCCGAGGGACATTGGATTATGGCTACACCTTC	CASSRGTLDYGYTF
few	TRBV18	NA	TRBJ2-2	TGTGCCAGCTCTCAGAAGCAGGGCGATAACACCGGGGAGCTGTTTTTT	CASSQKQGDNTGELFF
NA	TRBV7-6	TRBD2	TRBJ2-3	TGTGCCAGCAGCTTTCCCTTAGCGGGGGATCGCACAGATACGCAGTATTTT	CASSFPLAGDRTDTQYF
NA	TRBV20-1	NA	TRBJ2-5	TGCAGTGCCAGACGGGGGATAACGGGCGAAGAGACCCAGTACTTC	CSARRGITGEETQYF
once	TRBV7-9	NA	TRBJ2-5	TGTGCCAGCAGCCGGCTGGGTAGGGTTGAGACCCAGTACTTC	CASSRLGRVETQYF
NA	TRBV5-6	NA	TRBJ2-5	TGTGCCAGCAGCTTGAGGGAAGAAGAGACCCAGTACTTC	CASSLREEETQYF
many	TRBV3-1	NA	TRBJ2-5	TGCGCCAGCAGCCAAGACTTCGAGACCCAGTACTTC	CASSQDFETQYF
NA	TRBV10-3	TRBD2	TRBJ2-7	TGTGCCATCAGTGAGGGGGTAGCGGGAGGCCACGAGCAGTACTTC	CAISEGVAGGHEQYF
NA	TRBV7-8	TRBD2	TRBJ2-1	TGTGCCAGCAGGGAGGATGGGACTAGCGCTTACAATGAGCAGTTCTTC	CASREDGTSAYNEQFF
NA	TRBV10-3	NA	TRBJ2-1	TGTGCCATCACTAGCGTCTCCTACAATGAGCAGTTCTTC	CAITSVSYNEQFF
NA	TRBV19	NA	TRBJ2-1	TGTGCCAGTAGTAAGTTCAGCTCCTACAATGAGCAGTTCTTC	CASSKFSSYNEQFF
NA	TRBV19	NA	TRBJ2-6	TGTGCCAGTACCCCGGGGCACTCTGGGGCCAACGTCCTGACTTTC	CASTPGHSGANVLTF
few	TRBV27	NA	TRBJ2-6	TGTGCCAGCAGTTCCGGGAGGGGAGTCCTAGGGGGCGCTACTGGGGCCAACGTCCTGACTTTC	CASSSGRGVLGGATGANVLTF
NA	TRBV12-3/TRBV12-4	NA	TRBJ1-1	TGTGCCAGCAGTTTATTCGTTAGGGGGTTAGGGACGAACACTGAAGCTTTCTTT	CASSLFVRGLGTNTEAFF
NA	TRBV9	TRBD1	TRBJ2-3	TGTGCCAGCAGCGTAGTAACAGGGGCGCAGTATTTT	CASSVVTGAQYF
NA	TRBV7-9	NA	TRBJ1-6	TGTGCCAGCAGCGTGTCTTTTGGGAGGAACTATAATTCACCCCTCCACTTT	CASSVSFGRNYNSPLHF
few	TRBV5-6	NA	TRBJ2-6	TGTGCCAGCAGCTCAGGGGTCTCTGGGGCCAACGTCCTGACTTTC	CASSSGVSGANVLTF
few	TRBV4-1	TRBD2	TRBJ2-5	TGCGCCAGCAGCCAAGATCTCCAAGCGGGGGAAGAGACCCAGTACTTC	CASSQDLQAGEETQYF
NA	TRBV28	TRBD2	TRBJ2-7	TGTGCCACGGGTAGCGGGAGGTACGAGCAGTACTTC	CATGSGRYEQYF
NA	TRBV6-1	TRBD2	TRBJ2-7	TGTGCCAGCAGTCGCACGGGAGGGGGGGTCGAGCAGTACTTC	CASSRTGGGVEQYF
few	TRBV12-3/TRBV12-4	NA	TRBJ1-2	TGTGCCAGCAGTTTGAGTAGGGGCCAAACGGGTGGCTACACCTTC	CASSLSRGQTGGYTF
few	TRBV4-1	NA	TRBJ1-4	TGCGCCAGCAGCGCCGTGGGTCCTAATGAAAAACTGTTTTTT	CASSAVGPNEKLFF
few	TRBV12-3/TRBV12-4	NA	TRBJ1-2	TGTGCCAGCAGCTATACAGGGATGTATGGCTACACCTTC	CASSYTGMYGYTF
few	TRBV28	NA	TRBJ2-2	TGCGCCAGCACCTCGGGGACCCAAAACACCGGGGAGCTGTTTTTT	CASTSGTQNTGELFF
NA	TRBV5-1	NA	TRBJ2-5	TGCGCCAGCAGCTACCACTTGGGGGAGACCCAGTACTTC	CASSYHLGETQYF
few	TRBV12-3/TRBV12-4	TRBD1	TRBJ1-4	TGTGCCAGCAGTCCGCGATACAGGGGCACTAATGAAAAACTGTTTTTT	CASSPRYRGTNEKLFF
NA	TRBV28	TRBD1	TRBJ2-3	TGTGCCAGCAGTTTCCACCCGACAGGGGCGGGGACGCAGTATTTT	CASSFHPTGAGTQYF
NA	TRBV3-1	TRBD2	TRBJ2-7	TGTGCCAGCAGTCAACCGAGCGGGAGCCTCCCTCGTGAGCAGTACTTC	CASSQPSGSLPREQYF
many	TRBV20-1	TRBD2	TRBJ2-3	TGCAGTGCTAGTCAGCGGGAGGGCCTATATACGCAGTATTTT	CSASQREGLYTQYF
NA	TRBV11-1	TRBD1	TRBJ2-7	TGTGCCAGCAGCGTAGGACAGGCCAACTCCTACGAGCAGTACTTC	CASSVGQANSYEQYF
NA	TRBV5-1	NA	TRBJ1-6	TGCGCCAGCAGCTTGGTTTGGGGAGGGAGTTCACCCCTCCACTTT	CASSLVWGGSSPLHF
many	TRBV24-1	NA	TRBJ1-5	TGTGCCACCAGTGGGGGGTACAATCAGCCCCAGCATTTT	CATSGGYNQPQHF
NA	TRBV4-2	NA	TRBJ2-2	TGTGCCAGCAGCCAAGAAGGAGGGCCAGGGCCCGGGGAGCTGTTTTTT	CASSQEGGPGPGELFF
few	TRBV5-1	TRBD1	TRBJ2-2	TGCGCCAGCAGCTTGATGGGACAGACAATGAACACCGGGGAGCTGTTTTTT	CASSLMGQTMNTGELFF
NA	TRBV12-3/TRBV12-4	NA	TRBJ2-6	TGTGCCAGCAGTTCCTCCCTTGCTACTGGGGCCAACGTCCTGACTTTC	CASSSSLATGANVLTF
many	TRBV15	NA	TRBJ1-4	TGTGCCACCAGCAGAGATCGGCAGCGTAATGAAAAACTGTTTTTT	CATSRDRQRNEKLFF
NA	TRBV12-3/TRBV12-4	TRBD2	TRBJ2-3	TGTGCCAGCAGTTGGGCGCTAGCGGGGTCCACAGATACGCAGTATTTT	CASSWALAGSTDTQYF
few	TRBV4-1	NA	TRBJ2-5	TGCGCCAGCAGCCAAGCGTCAGGCAACCAAGAGACCCAGTACTTC	CASSQASGNQETQYF
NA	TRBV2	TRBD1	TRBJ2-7	TGTGCCAGCGGGCCCTGGGACAGTCCATCCTACGAGCAGTACTTC	CASGPWDSPSYEQYF
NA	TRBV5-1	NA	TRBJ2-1	TGCGCCAGCAGCTTTTTAACACCGACTCTGAATGAGCAGTTCTTC	CASSFLTPTLNEQFF
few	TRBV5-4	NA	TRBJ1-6	TGTGCCAGCAGCAACTCCGGGACGGCGGCCGAACCCCTCCACTTT	CASSNSGTAAEPLHF
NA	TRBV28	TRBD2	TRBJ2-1	TGTGCCAGCAGCCCTATTCCGGGGGGCTACAATGAGCAGTTCTTC	CASSPIPGGYNEQFF